A selection of T cell receptor beta chains follows, all from one sample in a study of blood T cells in healthy people across ages. TCRdb reprocessed the 5' RACE reads via MiXCR and lists one record per CDR3 protein. Counted here are 650,000 to 1,000,000 distinct CDR3 sequences, around 45% occurring once; the ten biggest clones make up around a sixth. Sequencing was done on a sample of blood. The receptors derive from an elderly man in good health. CDR3s include the opening cysteine and the closing phenylalanine or tryptophan. D genes are given only for firm matches. The listing skips clone size in some rows; elsewhere it reads once, few, many or a size class.

cdr3_aa	cdr3_nt	d_call	j_call	v_call	clone_size
CASSSGRSPFAPLHF	TGTGCCAGCAGCTCCGGACGGTCCCCTTTCGCACCCCTCCACTTT	NA	TRBJ1-6	TRBV7-2	NA
CASSFLTSDTQYF	TGTGCCAGCAGCTTCCTGACATCAGATACGCAGTATTTT	NA	TRBJ2-3	TRBV7-2	many
CASSLRPGGQETQYF	TGTGCCAGCAGCCTCCGCCCAGGGGGCCAAGAGACCCAGTACTTC	TRBD1	TRBJ2-5	TRBV5-4	NA
CASELPSGANVLTF	TGTGCCAGCGAACTCCCATCTGGGGCCAACGTCCTGACTTTC	NA	TRBJ2-6	TRBV6-2/TRBV6-3	NA
CATSRETGEQYF	TGTGCCACCAGCAGAGAAACCGGCGAGCAGTACTTC	NA	TRBJ2-7	TRBV15	few
CASNADPSYNEQYF	TGTGCCAGCAACGCGGATCCTTCCTACAATGAGCAGTACTTC	NA	TRBJ2-7	TRBV6-5	NA
CASSLGIGATNEKLFF	TGTGCCAGCAGCTTAGGGATAGGGGCAACTAATGAAAAACTGTTTTTT	NA	TRBJ1-4	TRBV7-9	NA
CASSIKREGPYEQYF	TGTGCCAGTAGTATAAAGCGGGAGGGCCCCTACGAGCAGTACTTC	TRBD2	TRBJ2-7	TRBV19	NA
CSAEDRYEQYF	TGCAGCGCGGAGGATAGGTACGAGCAGTACTTC	NA	TRBJ2-7	TRBV29-1	NA
CASSHVLSRADNYGYTF	TGCGCCAGCAGCCACGTATTATCAAGGGCAGACAACTATGGCTACACCTTC	NA	TRBJ1-2	TRBV4-1	NA
CASRPRTRPGNEQFF	TGTGCCAGCAGGCCTAGAACCCGCCCCGGCAATGAGCAGTTCTTC	NA	TRBJ2-1	TRBV28	NA
CASSLDEGEQYF	TGTGCCAGCAGCTTGGACGAGGGCGAGCAGTACTTC	NA	TRBJ2-7	TRBV7-9	NA